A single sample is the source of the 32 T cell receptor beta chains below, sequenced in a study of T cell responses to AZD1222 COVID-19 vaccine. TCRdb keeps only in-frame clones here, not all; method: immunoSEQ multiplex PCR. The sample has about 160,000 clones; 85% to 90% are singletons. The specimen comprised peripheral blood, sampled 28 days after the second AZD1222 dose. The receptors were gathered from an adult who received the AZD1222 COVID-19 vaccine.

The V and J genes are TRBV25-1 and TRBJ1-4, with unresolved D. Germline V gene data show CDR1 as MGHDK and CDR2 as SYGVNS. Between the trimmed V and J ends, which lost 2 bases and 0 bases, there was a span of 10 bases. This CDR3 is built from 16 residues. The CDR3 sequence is CASSEEGASTNEKLFF. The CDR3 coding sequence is TGTGCCAGCAGTGAAGAGGGCGCGTCAACTAATGAAAAACTGTTTTTT.

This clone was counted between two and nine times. The chain's CDR3 is CASSETSGYNNEQFF. The DNA for the CDR3 is TGTGCCAGCAGTGAAACTAGCGGGTACAACAATGAGCAGTTCTTC. The J gene is TRBJ2-1, the V gene TRBV2; TRBD2 agrees at 9 bases. This CDR3 has 15 amino acids. Trimming at V came to 2 bases and at J to 5 bases, leaving 4 bases not matched to a gene. In germline, CDR1 is SNHLY, CDR2 FYNNEI.

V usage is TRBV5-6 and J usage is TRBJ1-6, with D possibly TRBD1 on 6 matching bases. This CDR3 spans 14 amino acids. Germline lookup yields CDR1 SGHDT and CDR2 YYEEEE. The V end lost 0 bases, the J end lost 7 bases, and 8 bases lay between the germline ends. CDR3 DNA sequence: TGTGCCAGCAGCTTGGGGCAGGGGAATTCACCCCTCCACTTT. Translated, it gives CASSLGQGNSPLHF.

Written as DNA, the CDR3 is TGTGCCAGTACGATTAGCGGGGGGCTTCACAATGAGCAGTTCTTC. It specifies CASTISGGLHNEQFF. J is TRBJ2-1 and V is TRBV19; 10 positions match TRBD2. The V gene end was trimmed by 7 bases and the J gene end by 5 bases; junction bases not matched to a gene: 8. Per germline, CDR1 LNHDA and CDR2 SQIVND (reference sequence). The CDR3 consists of 15 residues. The full variable domain, in which reference TRBV19 and TRBJ2-1 provide the parts outside the CDR3, is DGGITQSPKYLFRKEGQNVTLSCEQNLNHDAMYWYRQDPGQGLRLIYYSQIVNDFQKGDIAEGYSVSREKKESFPLTVTSAQKNPTAFYLCASTISGGLHNEQFFGPGTRLTVL.

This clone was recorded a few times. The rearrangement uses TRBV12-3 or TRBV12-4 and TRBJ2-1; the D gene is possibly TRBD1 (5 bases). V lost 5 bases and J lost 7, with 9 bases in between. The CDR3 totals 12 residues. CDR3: CASSRQMNEQFF. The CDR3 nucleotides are TGTGCCAGCAGTCGACAGATGAATGAGCAGTTCTTC.

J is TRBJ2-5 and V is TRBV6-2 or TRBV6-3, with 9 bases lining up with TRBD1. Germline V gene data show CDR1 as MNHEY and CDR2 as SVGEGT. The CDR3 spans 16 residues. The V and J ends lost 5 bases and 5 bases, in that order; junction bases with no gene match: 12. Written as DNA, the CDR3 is TGTGCCAGCAGTCTCACCGCCGGGACAGGGTGGGAGACCCAGTACTTC. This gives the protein CASSLTAGTGWETQYF.

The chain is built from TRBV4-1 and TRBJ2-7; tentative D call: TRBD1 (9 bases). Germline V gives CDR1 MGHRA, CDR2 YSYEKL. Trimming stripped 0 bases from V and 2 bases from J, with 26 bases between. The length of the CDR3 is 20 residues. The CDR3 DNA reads TGCGCCAGCAGCCAAGAGGTCGACAGGGGGTTCGGGAGGGGTGCCTACGAGCAGTACTTC. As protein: CASSQEVDRGFGRGAYEQYF.

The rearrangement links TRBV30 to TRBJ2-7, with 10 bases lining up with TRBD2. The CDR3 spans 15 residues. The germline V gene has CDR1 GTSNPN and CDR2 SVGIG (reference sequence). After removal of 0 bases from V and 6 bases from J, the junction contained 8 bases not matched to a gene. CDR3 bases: TGTGCCTGGAGTGTGAGGGGGACTAGCGTGGTCGAGCAGTACTTC. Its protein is CAWSVRGTSVVEQYF.

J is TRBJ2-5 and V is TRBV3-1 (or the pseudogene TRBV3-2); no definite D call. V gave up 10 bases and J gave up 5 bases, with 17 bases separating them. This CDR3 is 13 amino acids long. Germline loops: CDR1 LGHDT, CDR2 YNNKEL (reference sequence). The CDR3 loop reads CAIGKSGVETQYF. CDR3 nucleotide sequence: TGTGCCATAGGGAAATCAGGTGTCGAGACCCAGTACTTC.

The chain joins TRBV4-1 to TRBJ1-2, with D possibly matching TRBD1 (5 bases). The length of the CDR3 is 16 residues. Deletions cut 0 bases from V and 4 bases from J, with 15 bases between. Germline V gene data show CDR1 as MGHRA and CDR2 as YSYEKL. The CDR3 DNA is TGCGCCAGCAGCCAAGATTATAGGGACTCGCGCTATGGCTACACCTTC. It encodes CASSQDYRDSRYGYTF.

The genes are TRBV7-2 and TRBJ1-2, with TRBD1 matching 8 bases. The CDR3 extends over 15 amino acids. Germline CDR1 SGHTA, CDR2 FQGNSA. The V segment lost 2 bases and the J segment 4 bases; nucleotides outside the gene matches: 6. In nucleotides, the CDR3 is TGTGCCAGCAGCTTAATGACTACAGGGGGCTATGGCTACACCTTC. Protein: CASSLMTTGGYGYTF.

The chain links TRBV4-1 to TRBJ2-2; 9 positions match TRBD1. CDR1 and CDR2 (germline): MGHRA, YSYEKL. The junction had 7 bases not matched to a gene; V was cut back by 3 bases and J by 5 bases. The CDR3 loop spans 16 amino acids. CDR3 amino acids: CASSQTGGVGTGELFF. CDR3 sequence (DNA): TGCGCCAGCAGCCAGACAGGGGGGGTAGGGACCGGGGAGCTGTTTTTT.

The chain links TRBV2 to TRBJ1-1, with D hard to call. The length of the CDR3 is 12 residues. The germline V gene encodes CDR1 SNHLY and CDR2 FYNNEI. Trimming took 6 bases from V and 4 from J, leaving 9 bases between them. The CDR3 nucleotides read TGTGCCAGCAGCCGCTCGATCACTGAAGCTTTCTTT. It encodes CASSRSITEAFF.

The CDR3 here is CASTVQGVGQETQYF. CDR3 DNA sequence: TGCGCCAGCACTGTTCAAGGGGTAGGGCAAGAGACCCAGTACTTC. This chain connects TRBV5-1 to TRBJ2-5; possible D gene TRBD1, 5 bases. There are 15 residues in the CDR3. V dropped 6 bases and J dropped 2 bases, with 17 bases sitting between them. In germline, CDR1 is SGHRS, CDR2 YFSETQ. The full variable domain, rest sourced from reference TRBV5-1 and TRBJ2-5, is KAGVTQTPRYLIKTRGQQVTLSCSPISGHRSVSWYQQTPGQGLQFLFEYFSETQRNKGNFPGRFSGRQFSNSRSEMNVSTLELGDSALYLCASTVQGVGQETQYFGPGTRLLVL.

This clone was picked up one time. This CDR3 is CASGPGGSYNSPLHF. The CDR3 DNA sequence: TGTGCTAGTGGCCCCGGAGGATCCTATAATTCACCCCTCCACTTT. The chain combines TRBV12-5 with TRBJ1-6; D gene unclear. V was trimmed by 6 bases and J by 1 base, leaving 10 bases between them. The CDR3 is 15 residues long. In germline, CDR1 is LGHNT, CDR2 FRNRAP. The full variable domain, rest sourced from reference TRBV12-5 and TRBJ1-6, is DARVTQTPRHKVTEMGQEVTMRCQPILGHNTVFWYRQTMMQGLELLAYFRNRAPLDDSGMPKDRFSAEMPDATLATLKIQPSEPRDSAVYFCASGPGGSYNSPLHFGNGTRLTVT.

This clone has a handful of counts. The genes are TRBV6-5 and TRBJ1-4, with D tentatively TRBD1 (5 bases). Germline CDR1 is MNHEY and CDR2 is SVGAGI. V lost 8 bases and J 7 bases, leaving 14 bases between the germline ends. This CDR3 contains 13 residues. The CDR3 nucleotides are TGTGCCAGCCATTCCGGGCAGGGTGAAAAACTGTTTTTT. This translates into CASHSGQGEKLFF.

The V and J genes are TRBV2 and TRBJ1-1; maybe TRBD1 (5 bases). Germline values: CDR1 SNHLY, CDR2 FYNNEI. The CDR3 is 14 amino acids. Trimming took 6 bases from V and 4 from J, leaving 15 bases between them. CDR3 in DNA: TGTGCCAGCAGACTTGGGGGGACGGGCACTGAAGCTTTCTTT. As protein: CASRLGGTGTEAFF.

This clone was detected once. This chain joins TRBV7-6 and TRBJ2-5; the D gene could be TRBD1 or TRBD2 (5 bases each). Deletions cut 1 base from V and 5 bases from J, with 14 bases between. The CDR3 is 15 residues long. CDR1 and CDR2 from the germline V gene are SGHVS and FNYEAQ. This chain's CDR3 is CASSLVLGPGETQYF. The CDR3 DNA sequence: TGTGCCAGCAGCTTAGTTTTGGGGCCGGGGGAGACCCAGTACTTC.

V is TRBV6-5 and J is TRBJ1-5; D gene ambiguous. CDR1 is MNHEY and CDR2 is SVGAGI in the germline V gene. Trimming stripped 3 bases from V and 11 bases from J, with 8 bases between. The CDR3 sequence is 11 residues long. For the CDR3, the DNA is TGTGCCAGCAGTTATGGGTATTCCCAGCATTTT. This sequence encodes CASSYGYSQHF.

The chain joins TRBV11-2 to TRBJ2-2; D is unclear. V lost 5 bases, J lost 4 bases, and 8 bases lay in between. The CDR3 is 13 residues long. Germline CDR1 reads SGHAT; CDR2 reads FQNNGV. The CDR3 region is CASSDAVTGELFF. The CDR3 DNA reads TGTGCCAGCAGCGACGCGGTCACCGGGGAGCTGTTTTTT.

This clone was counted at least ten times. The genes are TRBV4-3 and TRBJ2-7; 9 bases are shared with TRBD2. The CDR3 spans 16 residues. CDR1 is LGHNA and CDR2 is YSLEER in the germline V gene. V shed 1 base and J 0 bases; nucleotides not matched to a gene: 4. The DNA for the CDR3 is TGCGCCAGCAGCCAAGGACTAGCGGATAGCTCCTACGAGCAGTACTTC. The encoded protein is CASSQGLADSSYEQYF.

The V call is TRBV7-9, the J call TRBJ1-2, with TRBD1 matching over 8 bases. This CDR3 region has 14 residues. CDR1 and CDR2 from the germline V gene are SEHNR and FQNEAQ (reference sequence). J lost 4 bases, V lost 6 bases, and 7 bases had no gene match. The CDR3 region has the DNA TGTGCCAGCAGTCCGGGACAGGTGGGCTATGGCTACACCTTC. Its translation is CASSPGQVGYGYTF.

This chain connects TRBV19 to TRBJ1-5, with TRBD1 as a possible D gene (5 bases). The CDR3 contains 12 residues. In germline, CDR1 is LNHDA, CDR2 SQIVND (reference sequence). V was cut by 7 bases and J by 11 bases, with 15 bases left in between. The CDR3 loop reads CASKTDRGSQHF. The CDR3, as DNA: TGTGCCAGTAAGACAGATCGGGGTTCCCAGCATTTT.

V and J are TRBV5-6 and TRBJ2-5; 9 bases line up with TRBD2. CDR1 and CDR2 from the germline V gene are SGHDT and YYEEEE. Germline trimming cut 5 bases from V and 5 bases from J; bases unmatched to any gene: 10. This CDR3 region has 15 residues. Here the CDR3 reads CASSFGGGARETQYF. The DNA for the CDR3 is TGTGCCAGCAGTTTTGGCGGGGGGGCCCGGGAGACCCAGTACTTC.

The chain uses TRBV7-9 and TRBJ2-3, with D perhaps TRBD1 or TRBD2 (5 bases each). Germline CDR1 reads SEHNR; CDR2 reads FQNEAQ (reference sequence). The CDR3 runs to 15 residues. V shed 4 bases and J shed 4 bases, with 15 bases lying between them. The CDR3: CASSSHGAWADTQYF. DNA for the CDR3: TGTGCCAGCAGCTCCCACGGGGCCTGGGCAGATACGCAGTATTTT. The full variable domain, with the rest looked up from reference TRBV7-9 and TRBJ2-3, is DTGVSQNPRHKITKRGQNVTFRCDPISEHNRLYWYRQTLGQGPEFLTYFQNEAQLEKSRLLSDRFSAERPKGSFSTLEIQRTEQGDSAMYLCASSSHGAWADTQYFGPGTRLTVL.

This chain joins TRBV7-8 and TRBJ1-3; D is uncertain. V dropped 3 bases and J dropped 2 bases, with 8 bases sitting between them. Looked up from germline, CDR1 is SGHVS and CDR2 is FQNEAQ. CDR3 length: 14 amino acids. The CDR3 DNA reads TGTGCCAGCAGCTTCCAGGAGACTGGAAACACCATATATTTT. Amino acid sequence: CASSFQETGNTIYF.

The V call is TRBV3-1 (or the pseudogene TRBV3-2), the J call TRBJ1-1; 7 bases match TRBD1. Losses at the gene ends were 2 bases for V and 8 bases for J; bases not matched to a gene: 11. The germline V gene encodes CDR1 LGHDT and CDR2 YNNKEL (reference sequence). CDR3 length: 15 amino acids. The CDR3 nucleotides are TGTGCCAGCAGCCAACGAGGGTATCCGGGACAGGAAGCTTTCTTT. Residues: CASSQRGYPGQEAFF.

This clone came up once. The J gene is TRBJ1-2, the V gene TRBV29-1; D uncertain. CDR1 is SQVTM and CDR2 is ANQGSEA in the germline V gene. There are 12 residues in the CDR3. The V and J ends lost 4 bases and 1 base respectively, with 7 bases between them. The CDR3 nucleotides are TGCAGCGTTGTTGGCGGTAACTATGGCTACACCTTC. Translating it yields CSVVGGNYGYTF.

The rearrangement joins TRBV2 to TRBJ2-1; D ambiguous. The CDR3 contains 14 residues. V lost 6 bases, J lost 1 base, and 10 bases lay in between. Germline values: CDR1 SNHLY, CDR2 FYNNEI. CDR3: CASRVVASYNEQFF. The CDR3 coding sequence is TGTGCCAGCAGGGTGGTGGCGTCCTACAATGAGCAGTTCTTC.

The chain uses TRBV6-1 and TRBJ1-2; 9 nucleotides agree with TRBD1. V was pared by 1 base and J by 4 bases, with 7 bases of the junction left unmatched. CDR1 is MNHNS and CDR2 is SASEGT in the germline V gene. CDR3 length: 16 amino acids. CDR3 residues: CASSEVTGGYPYGYTF. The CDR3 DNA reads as TGTGCCAGCAGTGAAGTAACAGGGGGCTATCCCTATGGCTACACCTTC.

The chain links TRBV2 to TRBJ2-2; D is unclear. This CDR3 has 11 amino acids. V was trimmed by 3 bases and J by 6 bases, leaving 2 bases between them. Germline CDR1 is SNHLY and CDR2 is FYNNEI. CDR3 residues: CASSEPGELFF. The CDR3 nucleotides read TGTGCCAGCAGTGAGCCCGGGGAGCTGTTTTTT. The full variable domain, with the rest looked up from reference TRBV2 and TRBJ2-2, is EPEVTQTPSHQVTQMGQEVILRCVPISNHLYFYWYRQILGQKVEFLVSFYNNEISEKSEIFDDQFSVERPDGSNFTLKIRSTKLEDSAMYFCASSEPGELFFGEGSRLTVL.

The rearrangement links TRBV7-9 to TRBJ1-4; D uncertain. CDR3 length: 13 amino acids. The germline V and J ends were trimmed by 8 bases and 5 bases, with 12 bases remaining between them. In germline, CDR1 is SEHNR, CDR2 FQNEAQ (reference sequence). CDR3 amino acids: CASRRAVNEKLFF. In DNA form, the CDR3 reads TGTGCCAGCCGGAGGGCGGTAAATGAAAAACTGTTTTTT.